The 8 T cell receptor beta chains below were found in one sample sequenced in a study of cytomegalovirus exposure and HLA in healthy donors. The PCR had 60 Vbeta and 13 Jbeta primers. Produced via immunoSEQ multiplex PCR; TCRdb's table is partial and in-frame only. The sample lists about 110,000 clones, more than 75% occurring once. The material sequenced was PBMCs. These receptor sequences come from a woman aged 45-59 years in good health and CMV-seropositive.

The chain uses TRBV30 and TRBJ1-2; a possible D gene is TRBD1 (5 bases). From germline, CDR1 is GTSNPN and CDR2 SVGIG (reference sequence). The V and J ends lost 0 bases and 1 base respectively, with 15 bases between them. The CDR3 is 16 residues long. CDR3 DNA sequence: TGTGCCTGGAGTGTAGCGGGGCGGAGGGGTAACTATGGCTACACCTTC. Residues: CAWSVAGRRGNYGYTF.

The V and J genes are TRBV15 and TRBJ1-5, with D possibly matching TRBD1 (6 bases). V was cut by 1 base and J by 0 bases, with 7 bases left in between. This CDR3 has 15 residues. The germline V gene encodes CDR1 LNHNV and CDR2 YYDKDF (reference sequence). The CDR3: CATSRGTDSNQPQHF. CDR3 DNA sequence: TGTGCCACCAGCAGAGGGACAGATAGCAATCAGCCCCAGCATTTT.

This chain links TRBV2 with TRBJ1-2, with no clear D. This CDR3 spans 12 amino acids. The V end was cut by 6 bases, the J end by 6 bases, with 11 bases between. CDR1 is SNHLY, CDR2 FYNNEI, per germline. In DNA form, the CDR3 reads TGTGCCAGCAGAGTCGGGATCGATGGCTACACCTTC. This sequence encodes CASRVGIDGYTF.

The chain has TRBV6-1 and TRBJ1-2; D not resolved. With 4 bases removed from V and 4 bases from J, the gap between germline ends came to 13 bases. The germline V gene encodes CDR1 MNHNS and CDR2 SASEGT. The CDR3 has 14 amino acids. The DNA of the CDR3 is TGTGCCAGCAGTGCCCAAAGACGGAGCTATGGCTACACCTTC. Its protein product is CASSAQRRSYGYTF.

Relative to its sample, this clone is medium-sized. Other nucleotide sequences from this sample produce the same CDR3. The chain joins TRBV6-5 to TRBJ1-6; TRBD1 matches 7 bases. CDR3 length equals 14 residues. V lost 7 bases, J lost 10 bases, and 10 bases stayed unmatched. Germline V CDR1 and CDR2: MNHEY, SVGAGI. The CDR3: CASTGQANNSPLHF. CDR3 sequence (DNA): TGTGCCAGCACCGGACAGGCAAACAACTCACCCCTCCACTTT.

In this sample, this clone turned up once. The rearrangement uses TRBV7-2 and TRBJ2-5, with 7 bases matching TRBD2. In germline, CDR1 is SGHTA, CDR2 FQGNSA. The CDR3 runs to 15 residues. V lost 2 bases, J lost 9 bases, and 12 bases stayed unmatched. The CDR3 reads CASSLTRLAPGSQYF. The CDR3 nucleotides are TGTGCCAGCAGCTTAACTCGACTAGCCCCAGGATCCCAGTACTTC.

About this clone itself: Distinct nucleotide sequences in the sample also encode this CDR3. The chain is built from TRBV28 and TRBJ1-5, with 11 bases that match TRBD1. The CDR3 length is 16 residues. The V segment lost 5 bases and the J segment 1 base; nucleotides outside the gene matches: 4. The germline V gene encodes CDR1 MDHEN and CDR2 SYDVKM. CDR3 residues: CASSLGQGVSNQPQHF. In nucleotides, the CDR3 is TGTGCCAGCAGTCTGGGACAGGGGGTAAGCAATCAGCCCCAGCATTTT.

The rearrangement joins TRBV11-3 to TRBJ2-2, with TRBD1 matching over 8 bases. V lost 5 bases, J lost 5 bases, and 7 bases stayed unmatched. The CDR3 extends over 15 amino acids. In germline, CDR1 is SGHNT, CDR2 YENEEA. The CDR3 sequence: CASSQDRAGTGELFF. Written as DNA, the CDR3 is TGTGCCAGCAGCCAGGACAGGGCGGGAACCGGGGAGCTGTTTTTT.